The subject of this entry is one T cell receptor (beta chain). The CDR3 extends over 12 amino acids. V was trimmed by 6 bases and J by 6 bases, leaving 12 bases between them. This table comes from immunoSEQ multiplex PCR, and its TCRdb copy is limited to in-frame clones, with some not included. Among tens of thousands of clones listed, approximately 85% were seen once. The data belong to a study of blood T cell repertoires in COVID-19. The source is a human donor in a cohort sampled during active COVID-19. The rearrangement joins TRBV12-3 or TRBV12-4 to TRBJ2-7, with D perhaps matching TRBD1 (5 bases). Sequenced: peripheral blood. The CDR3 sequence: CASSQQDSEQYF. In DNA, the CDR3 is TGTGCCAGCAGCCAACAGGATTCCGAGCAGTACTTC.